Below, 15 T cell receptor beta chains from the same sample are listed, as sequenced in a study of blood T cell repertoires in COVID-19. Generated by immunoSEQ multiplex PCR, the TCRdb table keeps only in-frame clones and is missing some. Among fewer than 300,000 clones listed, 75% to 95% were seen once. Sequencing used PBMCs or T cells enriched from blood (not recorded which). Receptor source: a woman between 25 and 40 years old who had recovered from COVID-19.

V gene TRBV28 combines with J gene TRBJ1-6, with 8 bases aligning to TRBD1. The V gene end was trimmed by 6 bases and the J gene end by 7 bases; junction bases not matched to a gene: 2. The CDR3 covers 13 residues. Germline lookup yields CDR1 MDHEN and CDR2 SYDVKM. CDR3 nucleotides: TGTGCCAGCAGCCGACAGGGGAATTCACCCCTCCACTTT. It encodes CASSRQGNSPLHF.

The V call is TRBV18, the J call TRBJ1-4; 7 bases fit TRBD1. The CDR3 is 15 residues long. The ends lost 3 bases at V and 4 bases at J; junction bases unmatched: 5. The germline V gene has CDR1 KGHSH and CDR2 LQKENI. CDR3 in DNA: TGTGCCAGCTCACCGAAGACAGGGTTTAATGAAAAACTGTTTTTT. It yields the protein CASSPKTGFNEKLFF.

The chain links TRBV12-3 or TRBV12-4 to TRBJ1-2, with 7 bases identical to TRBD1. The CDR3 sequence is 13 residues long. With 3 bases clipped from V and 7 bases from J, the junction kept 5 bases outside the gene matches. This chain's CDR3 is CASSLGNRGGYTF. The CDR3 nucleotides read TGTGCCAGCAGTTTGGGGAACAGGGGTGGCTACACCTTC.

V and J are TRBV6-1 and TRBJ2-5; D is unclear. Between the trimmed V and J ends, which lost 7 bases and 1 base, there was a span of 10 bases. The CDR3 totals 13 residues. Germline-derived CDR1 and CDR2 are MNHNS and SASEGT. CDR3 loop: CASTRSIQETQYF. CDR3 coding DNA: TGTGCCAGCACGAGATCGATCCAAGAGACCCAGTACTTC.

This chain links TRBV28 with TRBJ1-3; D not resolved. Germline loops: CDR1 MDHEN, CDR2 SYDVKM. V lost 5 bases and J 5 bases, leaving 16 bases between the germline ends. The CDR3 spans 15 residues. The DNA of the CDR3 is TGTGCCAGCAGTGTAAACGGGGTTAAAAGAAACACCATATATTTT. This gives the protein CASSVNGVKRNTIYF.

The J gene is TRBJ2-2, the V gene TRBV4-1, with D possibly being TRBD1 (7 bases). Germline assignment: CDR1 MGHRA and CDR2 YSYEKL. CDR3 length: 16 amino acids. Trimming left V 1 base short and J 0 bases short, with 9 bases between. CDR3 in amino acids: CASSQVRGANTGELFF. In DNA form, the CDR3 reads TGCGCCAGCAGCCAAGTCAGGGGGGCGAACACCGGGGAGCTGTTTTTT.

The rearrangement uses TRBV28 and TRBJ1-5; 8 bases agree with TRBD1. Germline V gene data show CDR1 as MDHEN and CDR2 as SYDVKM. The V segment lost 3 bases and the J segment 7 bases; nucleotides outside the gene matches: 8. CDR3 size: 15 residues. The CDR3, as DNA: TGTGCCAGCAGTTTGACACAGGGGGTAGAGCAGCCCCAGCATTTT. This translates into CASSLTQGVEQPQHF.

The chain uses TRBV6-4 and TRBJ2-3; D perhaps matches TRBD2 (5 bases). In germline, CDR1 is MRHNA, CDR2 SNTAGT. The CDR3 contains 15 residues. With 3 bases removed from V and 3 bases from J, the gap between germline ends came to 13 bases. DNA for the CDR3: TGTGCCAGCAGTGAAGGAGGCAGGTTAACAGATACGCAGTATTTT. Translated, it gives CASSEGGRLTDTQYF.

The chain employs TRBV30 and TRBJ2-1; the match to TRBD2 covers 10 bases. V trimming: 3 bases; J trimming: 7 bases; junction bases outside the gene matches: 3. The CDR3 contains 13 residues. CDR1 and CDR2 (germline): GTSNPN, SVGIG (reference sequence). The CDR3 coding sequence is TGTGCCTGGAGAACTAGCGGGACGAATGAGCAGTTCTTC. Translating it yields CAWRTSGTNEQFF. The entire variable domain, with the rest obtained from reference TRBV30 and TRBJ2-1, is as follows: SQTIHQWPATLVQPVGSPLSLECTVEGTSNPNLYWYRQAAGRGLQLLFYSVGIGQISSEVPQNLSASRPQDRQFILSSKKLLLSDSGFYLCAWRTSGTNEQFFGPGTRLTVL.

V is TRBV6-1 and J is TRBJ2-1; a possible D gene is TRBD2 (5 bases). CDR1 is MNHNS and CDR2 is SASEGT in the germline V gene. Trimming pared 2 bases from V and 3 bases from J, leaving 14 bases between. The CDR3 totals 16 residues. CDR3 residues: CASSEFLAGNYNEQFF. The DNA of the CDR3 is TGTGCCAGCAGTGAATTTCTCGCGGGTAACTACAATGAGCAGTTCTTC.

A single count supports this clone. V usage is TRBV5-6 and J usage is TRBJ2-3; 7 nucleotides agree with TRBD1. Germline lookup yields CDR1 SGHDT and CDR2 YYEEEE. Germline trimming cut 4 bases from V and 0 bases from J; bases unmatched to any gene: 11. This CDR3 contains 17 residues. CDR3 DNA: TGTGCCAGCAGCATATGGGACAGAGAAACTAGCACAGATACGCAGTATTTT. Amino acids: CASSIWDRETSTDTQYF.

The V call is TRBV6-5, the J call TRBJ1-1; D not resolved. Trimming took 6 bases from V and 7 from J, leaving 12 bases between them. This CDR3 is built from 12 residues. Germline CDR1 and CDR2: MNHEY and SVGAGI. In DNA form, the CDR3 reads TGTGCCAGCAGCCCAACTGATGTTGAAGCTTTCTTT. Its translation is CASSPTDVEAFF.

The rearrangement links TRBV5-6 to TRBJ1-2; 8 bases match TRBD1. This CDR3 has 14 residues. Germline CDR1 is SGHDT and CDR2 is YYEEEE. V shed 1 base and J 7 bases; nucleotides not matched to a gene: 6. The chain's CDR3 is CASSLRGQVRGYTF. DNA of the CDR3: TGTGCCAGCAGCTTGCGGGGACAGGTTCGTGGCTACACCTTC.

The V call is TRBV6-5, the J call TRBJ1-6; maybe TRBD1 (6 bases). The V gene's germline CDR1 is MNHEY and CDR2 SVGAGI. V lost 7 bases and J 5 bases, leaving 9 bases between the germline ends. The CDR3 runs to 13 residues. The CDR3 DNA reads as TGTGCCAGCACCCGGACAGATAATTCACCCCTCCACTTT. Encoded protein: CASTRTDNSPLHF.

The chain employs TRBV19 and TRBJ2-1; 7 bases match TRBD1. Germline CDR1 and CDR2: LNHDA and SQIVND (reference sequence). V was pared by 7 bases and J by 0 bases, with 9 bases of the junction left unmatched. This CDR3 has 16 residues. In DNA, the CDR3 is TGTGCCAGTACCATGGGGGACAGACGCTCCTACAATGAGCAGTTCTTC. Translating it yields CASTMGDRRSYNEQFF.